Listed below are T cell receptor beta chains from one sample, sequenced in a study of blood T cells in healthy people across ages. TCRdb analysed the 5' RACE reads with MiXCR anew, one entry per CDR3 protein. The data show fewer than 1,200,000 distinct CDR3 sequences, 20% to 25% seen once. The same sample was also used in a study of T cells of mothers and their children.

The sequencing input was blood. The receptors were sampled from a girl aged 2-9 years in good health. Both conserved end residues are part of each CDR3. Fields, in order: V gene, clone size, D gene, J gene, CDR3 DNA, CDR3 protein. A D gene is named only where the DNA matches it firmly. Size tells how often a clone was seen (once, few, many) or the class of an expanded clone, and some rows leave it out.

>TRBV7-7|few|.|TRBJ2-5
TGTGCTAGCAGCTTAGCGTCGGACAGACAAGAGACCCAGTACTTC
CASSLASDRQETQYF
>TRBV6-6|few|.|TRBJ1-5
TGTGCCACCGCTCCTGGGGAAAGCAATCAGCCCCAGCATTTT
CATAPGESNQPQHF
>TRBV9|.|.|TRBJ2-1
TGTGCCAGCAGCGTAGAGTTAGAAAGCTCCTACAATGAGCAGTTCTTC
CASSVELESSYNEQFF
>TRBV7-9|.|.|TRBJ2-2
TGTGCTAGCAGCTTAGATTCCGGGGAGCTGTTTTTT
CASSLDSGELFF
>TRBV5-1|.|.|TRBJ2-2
TGCGCCAGCAGCTTGCCCCTTGCAACCGGGGAGCTGTTTTTT
CASSLPLATGELFF
>TRBV11-2|.|.|TRBJ2-3
TGTGCCAGCAGCTCCCCTTGGGGCAGGGGCACAGATACGCAGTATTTT
CASSSPWGRGTDTQYF
>TRBV24-1|.|.|TRBJ2-1
TGTGCCACCAGTGAGGACAGAGGGAGCAATGAGCAGTTCTTC
CATSEDRGSNEQFF
>TRBV7-9|few|TRBD2|TRBJ2-1
TGTGCCAGCAGCTCCACCGGACTAGCGGGAGCCTACAATGAGCAGTTCTTC
CASSSTGLAGAYNEQFF
>TRBV3-1|.|.|TRBJ2-6
TGTGCCAGCAGCCGGGGGTCCTCTGGGGCCAACGTCCTGACTTTC
CASSRGSSGANVLTF
>TRBV27|few|.|TRBJ2-1
TGTGCCAGCAGTCTAACTGGATTCAACAATGAGCAGTTCTTC
CASSLTGFNNEQFF
>TRBV6-2/TRBV6-3|.|.|TRBJ2-7
TGTGCCAGCAGTTATCCTCCGGTGGGCCATCCTCCCTACGAGCAGTACTTC
CASSYPPVGHPPYEQYF
>TRBV29-1|few|TRBD1|TRBJ2-5
TGCAGCGTTGAAAAGGTCGGGCTCAGGGGGCCAGAGACCCAGTACTTC
CSVEKVGLRGPETQYF
>TRBV20-1|.|TRBD1|TRBJ2-1
TGCAGTGCGAAAGGGACAGGGTCCTACAATGAGCAGTTCTTC
CSAKGTGSYNEQFF
>TRBV20-1|.|.|TRBJ2-7
TGCAGTGCTAGATGGGAAGGGTACGAGCAGTACTTC
CSARWEGYEQYF
>TRBV11-2|.|.|TRBJ2-1
TGTGCCAGCACACAGGGAGGGGATACTGAGCAGTTCTTC
CASTQGGDTEQFF
>TRBV28|few|TRBD2|TRBJ2-1
TGTGCCAGCAGTAGCGGGACGTTCAATGAGCAGTTCTTC
CASSSGTFNEQFF
>TRBV6-1|.|TRBD1|TRBJ2-7
TGTGCCAGCAGCATCCGGGACAGGGGTTTCGACGAGCAGTACTTC
CASSIRDRGFDEQYF
>TRBV6-2/TRBV6-3|few|.|TRBJ1-2
TGTGCCAGCACGGGTGTAGAGGCTGGAGGCTACACCTTC
CASTGVEAGGYTF
>TRBV18|few|.|TRBJ2-5
TGTGCCAGCTCATTAGAGGCCCCCGTTGGGACCCAGTACTTC
CASSLEAPVGTQYF
>TRBV27|few|TRBD1|TRBJ1-1
TGTGCCAGCAGTCCTCCCCTCTTCATCGGACAGGGTCGGGGAGGTGGGACTGAAGCTTTCTTT
CASSPPLFIGQGRGGGTEAFF
>TRBV11-3|.|.|TRBJ2-5
TGTGCCAGCACCACCCTAGGACCCTCGGGGGAGACCCAGTACTTC
CASTTLGPSGETQYF
>TRBV7-8|few|.|TRBJ2-5
TGTGCCAGCAGCTTAAGGGACACCCAAGAGACCCAGTACTTC
CASSLRDTQETQYF
>TRBV29-1|few|.|TRBJ1-1
TGCAGCGTTGGAGGGGTATTGAACACTGAAGCTTTCTTT
CSVGGVLNTEAFF
>TRBV5-1|.|TRBD1|TRBJ2-7
TGCACCAGCAGTAAAGAAGGGACAGGCATCTACGAGCAGTACTTC
CTSSKEGTGIYEQYF
>TRBV6-5|few|.|TRBJ1-2
TGTGCCAGCAGTTACTCGAACCGCCAGGATGGCTACACCTTC
CASSYSNRQDGYTF
>TRBV11-3|.|TRBD1|TRBJ2-1
TGTGCCAGCAGCGTCCCCGGGACAGGGAATCTCAATGAGCAGTTCTTC
CASSVPGTGNLNEQFF
>TRBV5-1|.|TRBD1|TRBJ2-5
TGCGCCAGCAGCTCTACCGGGACAGGAGAGACCCAGTACTTC
CASSSTGTGETQYF
>TRBV7-9|few|.|TRBJ1-2
TGTGCCAGCGACCAGGAGGATGGCTACACCTTC
CASDQEDGYTF
>TRBV2|.|.|TRBJ2-5
TGTGCCAGCAGTGAGGCCGGCGTAGAGACCCAGTACTTC
CASSEAGVETQYF
>TRBV5-6|few|TRBD2|TRBJ2-1
TGTGCCAGCAGCTTCGCCAGCGGGGGGCCTCACAATGAGCAGTTCTTC
CASSFASGGPHNEQFF
>TRBV20-1|few|TRBD1|TRBJ2-1
TGCAGTGCTCAAAAGACCCACAGGGGGGACTACAATGAGCAGTTCTTC
CSAQKTHRGDYNEQFF
>TRBV29-1|.|.|TRBJ2-1
TGCAGCGCATGGATGAATGAGCAGTTCTTC
CSAWMNEQFF
>TRBV20-1|.|.|TRBJ2-7
TGCAGTGCTCAGATTGCGGCGGATAGCTCCTACGAGCAGTACTTC
CSAQIAADSSYEQYF
>TRBV7-2|.|.|TRBJ1-6
TGTGCCAGCAGCTTCGCAAATTCACCCCTCCACTTT
CASSFANSPLHF
>TRBV12-3/TRBV12-4|few|.|TRBJ1-1
TGTGCCAGCAGTTTACCACAGGGCGTTCAAGGTTTCTTT
CASSLPQGVQGFF
>TRBV7-2|.|.|TRBJ2-2
TGTGCCAGCAGCCTCCACCCGACTAGTATAATTTATGCCGGGGAGCTGTTTTTT
CASSLHPTSIIYAGELFF
>TRBV6-1|.|.|TRBJ2-2
TGTGCCAGCAGCAACCTTAGGGCTTCGAACACCGGGGAGCTGTTTTTT
CASSNLRASNTGELFF
>TRBV3-1|few|.|TRBJ2-1
TGTGCCAGCAGCCCTTCAGGGGTTGGGGAGCAGTTCTTC
CASSPSGVGEQFF
>TRBV28|.|.|TRBJ2-1
TGTGCCAGCAGTTTCAGGACTAAGAACAATGAGCAGTTCTTC
CASSFRTKNNEQFF
>TRBV10-2|few|TRBD2|TRBJ2-5
TGCGCCAGCATAGAGGGGCATCCTAGCGGGAGAGAACAAGAGACCCAGTACTTC
CASIEGHPSGREQETQYF
>TRBV5-5|.|.|TRBJ1-4
TGTGCCAGCAGAAACAGGCGGGCTAATGAAAAACTGTTTTTT
CASRNRRANEKLFF
>TRBV2|.|.|TRBJ2-5
TGTGCCAGCAGTAGGTCAGGGAAGGAGGAGACCCAGTACTTC
CASSRSGKEETQYF
>TRBV27|few|.|TRBJ1-5
TGTGCCAGCAGTCTCCTCGGCCCGGGGTCTCAGCCCCAGCATTTT
CASSLLGPGSQPQHF
>TRBV14|.|.|TRBJ2-1
TGTGCCAGCAGCCCCCTTTTAGCGGACACCTACAATGAGCAGTTCTTC
CASSPLLADTYNEQFF
>TRBV7-2|.|.|TRBJ1-5
TGTGCCAGCAGCTGGTCTGTCTATCAGCCCCAGCATTTT
CASSWSVYQPQHF
>TRBV5-6|.|.|TRBJ2-1
TGTGCCAGCAGCTTCAGCGGGTTGGGGTTCTTC
CASSFSGLGFF
>TRBV6-5|.|TRBD1|TRBJ1-1
TGTGCCAGCAGTCTTCCGGGACAGGGTGAAGCTTTCTTT
CASSLPGQGEAFF
>TRBV5-5|few|.|TRBJ1-4
TGTGCCAGCAGCGGAGGATGGGGAGAAAAACTGTTTTTT
CASSGGWGEKLFF
>TRBV7-2|.|.|TRBJ1-2
TGTGCCAGCAGCCGCCCTCAGGGTTTCTACACCTTC
CASSRPQGFYTF
>TRBV3-1|.|.|TRBJ2-7
TGTGCCAGCAGCCGGGACGACGCGGTCTACGAGCAGTACTTC
CASSRDDAVYEQYF
>TRBV27|.|.|TRBJ1-1
TGTGCCACGAGATACGGAACTGAAGCTTTCTTT
CATRYGTEAFF
>TRBV20-1|.|TRBD1|TRBJ2-7
TGCAGTGCTGGCCGGGACAGGGGATCCTACGAGCAGTACTTC
CSAGRDRGSYEQYF
>TRBV20-1|few|TRBD1|TRBJ2-3
TGCAGTGCTAGGAAACAGGGGGAAGATACGCAGTATTTT
CSARKQGEDTQYF
>TRBV20-1|.|.|TRBJ1-1
TGCAGTGCTATAGGGGGGCCTCTACCCATGAACACTGAAGCTTTCTTT
CSAIGGPLPMNTEAFF
>TRBV7-2|.|.|TRBJ1-4
TGTGCCAGCAGCTTAGGGTACTCGGTTGAAAAACTGTTTTTT
CASSLGYSVEKLFF
>TRBV28|.|.|TRBJ2-7
TGTGCCAGCAGTTCCGGAAGCGGCAGCTCCTACGAGCAGTACTTC
CASSSGSGSSYEQYF
>TRBV20-1|.|.|TRBJ1-2
TGCAGTGCTAGAAGGCAGAGCCCTTCCGGCTACACCTTC
CSARRQSPSGYTF
>TRBV6-2/TRBV6-3|few|.|TRBJ1-6
TGTGCCAGCAGTTACTACAGGGCGAATAATTCACCCCTCCACTTT
CASSYYRANNSPLHF